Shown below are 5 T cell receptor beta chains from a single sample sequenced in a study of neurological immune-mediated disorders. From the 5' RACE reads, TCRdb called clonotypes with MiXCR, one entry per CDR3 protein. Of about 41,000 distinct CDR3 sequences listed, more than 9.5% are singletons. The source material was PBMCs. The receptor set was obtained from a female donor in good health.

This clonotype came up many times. Here the CDR3 reads CASSFRRAGTSNQPQHF. The CDR3, as DNA: TGTGCCAGCAGTTTTAGGCGGGCAGGGACATCCAATCAGCCCCAGCATTTT. The chain couples TRBV12-3 or TRBV12-4 to TRBJ1-5, with D tentatively TRBD1 (6 bases). CDR3 size: 17 residues. The ends were cut back, 3 bases at V and 3 bases at J, with 18 bases in the middle.

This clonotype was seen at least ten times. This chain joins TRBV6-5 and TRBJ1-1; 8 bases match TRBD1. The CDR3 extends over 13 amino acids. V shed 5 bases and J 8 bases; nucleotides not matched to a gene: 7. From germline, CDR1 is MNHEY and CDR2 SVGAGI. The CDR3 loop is CASSLRQGLEAFF. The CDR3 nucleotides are TGTGCCAGCAGTCTTAGACAGGGGTTGGAAGCTTTCTTT.

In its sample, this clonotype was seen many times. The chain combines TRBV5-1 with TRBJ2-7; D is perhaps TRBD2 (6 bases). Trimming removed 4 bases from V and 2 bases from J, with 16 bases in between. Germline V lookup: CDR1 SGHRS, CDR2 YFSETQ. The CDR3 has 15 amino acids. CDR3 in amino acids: CASSPQEGFTYEQYF. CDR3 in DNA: TGCGCCAGCAGCCCGCAGGAGGGGTTCACCTACGAGCAGTACTTC.

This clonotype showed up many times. CDR3 nucleotide sequence: TGTGCCAGCAGTGGGTTGTTTGGACTAGCGGGAAACTACGAGCAGTACTTC. This sequence encodes CASSGLFGLAGNYEQYF. The J gene is TRBJ2-7, the V gene TRBV6-6, with 12 bases lining up with TRBD2. Germline V lookup: CDR1 MNHNY, CDR2 SVGAGI (reference sequence). The CDR3 runs 17 residues. V was clipped by 5 bases and J by 3 bases; unmatched bases: 11.

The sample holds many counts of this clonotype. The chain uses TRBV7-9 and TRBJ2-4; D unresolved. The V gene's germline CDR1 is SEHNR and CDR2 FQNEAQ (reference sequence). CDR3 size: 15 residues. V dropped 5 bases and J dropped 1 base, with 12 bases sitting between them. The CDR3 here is CASSLFRKAKNIQYF. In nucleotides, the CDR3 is TGTGCCAGCAGCCTTTTTCGAAAGGCCAAAAACATTCAGTACTTC.